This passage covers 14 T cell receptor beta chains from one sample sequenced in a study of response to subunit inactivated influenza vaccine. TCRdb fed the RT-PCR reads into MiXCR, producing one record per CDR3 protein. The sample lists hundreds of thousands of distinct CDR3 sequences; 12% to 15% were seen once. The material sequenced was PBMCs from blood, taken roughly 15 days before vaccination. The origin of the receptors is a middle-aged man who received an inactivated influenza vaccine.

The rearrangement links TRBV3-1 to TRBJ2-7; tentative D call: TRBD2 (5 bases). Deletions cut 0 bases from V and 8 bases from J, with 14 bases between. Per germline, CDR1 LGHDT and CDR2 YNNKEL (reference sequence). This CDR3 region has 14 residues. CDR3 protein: CASSQDAASLKQYF. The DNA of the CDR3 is TGTGCCAGCAGCCAAGACGCGGCTAGCTTGAAGCAGTACTTC.

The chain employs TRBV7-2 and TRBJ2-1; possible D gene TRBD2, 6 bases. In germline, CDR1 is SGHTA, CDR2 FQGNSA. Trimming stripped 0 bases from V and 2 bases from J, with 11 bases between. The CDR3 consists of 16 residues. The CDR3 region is CASSLAFSGAYNEQFF. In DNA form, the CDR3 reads TGTGCCAGCAGCTTAGCGTTTAGCGGCGCCTACAATGAGCAGTTCTTC.

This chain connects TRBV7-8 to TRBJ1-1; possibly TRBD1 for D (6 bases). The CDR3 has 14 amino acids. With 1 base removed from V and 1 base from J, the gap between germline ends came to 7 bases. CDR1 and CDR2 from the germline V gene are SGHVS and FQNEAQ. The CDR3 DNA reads TGTGCCAGCAGCTTAGGGGACAAGAACACTGAAGCTTTCTTT. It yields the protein CASSLGDKNTEAFF.

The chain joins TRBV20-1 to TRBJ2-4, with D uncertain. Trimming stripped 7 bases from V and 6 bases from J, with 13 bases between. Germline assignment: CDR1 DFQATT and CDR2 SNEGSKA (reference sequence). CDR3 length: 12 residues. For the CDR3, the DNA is TGCAGTGGTAGGGATTCAAGAAACATTCAGTACTTC. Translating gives CSGRDSRNIQYF.

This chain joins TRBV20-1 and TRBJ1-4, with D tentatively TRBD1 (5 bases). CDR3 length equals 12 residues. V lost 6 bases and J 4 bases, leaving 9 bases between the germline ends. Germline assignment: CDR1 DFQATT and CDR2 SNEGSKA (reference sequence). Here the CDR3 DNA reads TGCAGTGCGGGACGGATTAATGAAAAACTGTTTTTT. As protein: CSAGRINEKLFF.

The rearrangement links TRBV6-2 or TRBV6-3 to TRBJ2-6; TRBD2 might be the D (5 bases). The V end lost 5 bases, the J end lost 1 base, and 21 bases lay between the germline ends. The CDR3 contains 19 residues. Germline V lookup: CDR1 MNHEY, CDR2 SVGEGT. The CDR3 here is CASSPTLLVVASGANVLTF. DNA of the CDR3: TGTGCCAGCAGTCCAACCTTACTAGTTGTTGCTTCTGGGGCCAACGTCCTGACTTTC.

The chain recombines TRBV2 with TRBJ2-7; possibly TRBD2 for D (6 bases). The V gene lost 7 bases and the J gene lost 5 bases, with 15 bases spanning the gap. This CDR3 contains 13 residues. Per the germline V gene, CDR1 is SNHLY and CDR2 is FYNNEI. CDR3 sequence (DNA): TGTGCCAGCATGTGGACGGGGAGGAACGAGCAGTACTTC. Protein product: CASMWTGRNEQYF.

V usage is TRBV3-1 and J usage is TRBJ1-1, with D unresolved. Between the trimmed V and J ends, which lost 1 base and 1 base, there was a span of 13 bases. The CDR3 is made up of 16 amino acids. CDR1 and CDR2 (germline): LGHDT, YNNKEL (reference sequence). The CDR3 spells CASSQVSHSPNTEAFF. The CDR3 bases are TGTGCCAGCAGCCAAGTATCGCATTCCCCGAACACTGAAGCTTTCTTT. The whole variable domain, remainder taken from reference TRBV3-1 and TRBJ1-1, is DTAVSQTPKYLVTQMGNDKSIKCEQNLGHDTMYWYKQDSKKFLKIMFSYNNKELIINETVPNRFSPKSPDKAHLNLHINSLELGDSAVYFCASSQVSHSPNTEAFFGQGTRLTVV.

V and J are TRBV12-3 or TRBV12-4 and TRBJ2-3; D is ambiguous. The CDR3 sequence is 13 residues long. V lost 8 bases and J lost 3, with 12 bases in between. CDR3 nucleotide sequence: TGTGCCAGCGGATGGCTCAGGACAGATACGCAGTATTTT. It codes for CASGWLRTDTQYF.

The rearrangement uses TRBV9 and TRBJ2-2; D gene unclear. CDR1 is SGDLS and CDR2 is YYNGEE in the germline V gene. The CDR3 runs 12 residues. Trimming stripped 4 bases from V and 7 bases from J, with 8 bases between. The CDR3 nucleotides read TGTGCCAGCAGCACAGCCCTCGGGGAGCTGTTTTTT. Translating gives CASSTALGELFF.

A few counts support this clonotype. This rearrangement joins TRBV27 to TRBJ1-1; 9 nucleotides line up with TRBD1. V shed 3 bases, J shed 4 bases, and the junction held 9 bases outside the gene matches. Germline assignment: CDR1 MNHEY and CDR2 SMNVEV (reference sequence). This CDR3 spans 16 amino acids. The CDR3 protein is CASSFTGGAWGTEAFF. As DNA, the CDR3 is TGTGCCAGCAGTTTTACAGGGGGCGCTTGGGGCACTGAAGCTTTCTTT.

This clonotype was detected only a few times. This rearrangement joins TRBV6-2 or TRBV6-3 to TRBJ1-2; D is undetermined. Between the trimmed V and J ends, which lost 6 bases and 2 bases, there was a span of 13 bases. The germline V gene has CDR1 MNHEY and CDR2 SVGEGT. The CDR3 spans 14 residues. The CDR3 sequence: CASSSHRPNYGYTF. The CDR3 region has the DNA TGTGCCAGCAGCAGCCATCGTCCGAACTATGGCTACACCTTC.

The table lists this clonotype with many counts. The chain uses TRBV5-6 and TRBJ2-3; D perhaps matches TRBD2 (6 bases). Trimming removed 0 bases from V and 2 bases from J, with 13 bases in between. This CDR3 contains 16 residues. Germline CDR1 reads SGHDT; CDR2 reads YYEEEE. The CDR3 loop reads CASSLGSAGLTDTQYF. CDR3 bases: TGTGCCAGCAGCTTGGGATCTGCGGGGCTCACAGATACGCAGTATTTT.

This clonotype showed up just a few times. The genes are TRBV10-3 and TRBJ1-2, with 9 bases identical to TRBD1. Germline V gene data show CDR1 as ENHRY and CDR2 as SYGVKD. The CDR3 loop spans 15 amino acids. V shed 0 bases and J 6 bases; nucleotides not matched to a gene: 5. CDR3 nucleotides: TGTGCCATCAGTGAGTCGGGACAGGGAAGAAATGGCTACACCTTC. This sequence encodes CAISESGQGRNGYTF.